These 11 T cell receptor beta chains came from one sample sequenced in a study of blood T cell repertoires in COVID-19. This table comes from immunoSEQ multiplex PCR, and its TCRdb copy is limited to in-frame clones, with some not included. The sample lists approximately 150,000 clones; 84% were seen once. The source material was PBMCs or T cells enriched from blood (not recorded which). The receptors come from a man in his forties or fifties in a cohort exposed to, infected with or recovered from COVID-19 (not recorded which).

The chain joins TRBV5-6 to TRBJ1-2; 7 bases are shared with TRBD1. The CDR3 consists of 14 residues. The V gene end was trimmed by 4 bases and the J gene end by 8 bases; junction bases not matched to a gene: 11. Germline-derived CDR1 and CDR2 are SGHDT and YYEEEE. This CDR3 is CASSTNRGSRGYTF. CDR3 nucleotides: TGTGCCAGCAGCACGAACAGGGGCTCACGGGGCTACACCTTC.

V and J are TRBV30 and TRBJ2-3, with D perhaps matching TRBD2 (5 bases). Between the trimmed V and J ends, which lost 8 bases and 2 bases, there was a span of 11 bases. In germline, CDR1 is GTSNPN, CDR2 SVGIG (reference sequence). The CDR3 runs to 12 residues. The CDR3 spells CARSANTDTQYF. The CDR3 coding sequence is TGTGCCCGTAGCGCGAACACAGATACGCAGTATTTT.

As DNA, the CDR3 is TGCGCCAGCAGCCCCAGACAGGGACATAGTGGCTACACCTTC. It translates to CASSPRQGHSGYTF. The gene calls are TRBV5-1 and TRBJ1-2, with 7 nucleotides matching TRBD1. The CDR3 runs to 14 residues. V dropped 4 bases and J dropped 7; count of bases not matched to a gene: 10. CDR1 and CDR2 (germline): SGHRS, YFSETQ.

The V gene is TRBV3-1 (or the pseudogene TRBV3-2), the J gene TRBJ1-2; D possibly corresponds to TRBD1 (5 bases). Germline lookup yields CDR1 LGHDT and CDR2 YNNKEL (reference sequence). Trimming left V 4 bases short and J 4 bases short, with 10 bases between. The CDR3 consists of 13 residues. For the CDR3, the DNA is TGTGCCAGCAGCCGCGACAGACTCTATGGCTACACCTTC. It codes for CASSRDRLYGYTF.

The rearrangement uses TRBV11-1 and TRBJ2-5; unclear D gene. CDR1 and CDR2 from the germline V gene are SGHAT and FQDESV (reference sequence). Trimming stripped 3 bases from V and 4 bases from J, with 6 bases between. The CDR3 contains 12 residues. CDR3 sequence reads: CASSLRGETQYF. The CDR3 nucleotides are TGTGCCAGCAGCTTGCGCGGAGAGACCCAGTACTTC.

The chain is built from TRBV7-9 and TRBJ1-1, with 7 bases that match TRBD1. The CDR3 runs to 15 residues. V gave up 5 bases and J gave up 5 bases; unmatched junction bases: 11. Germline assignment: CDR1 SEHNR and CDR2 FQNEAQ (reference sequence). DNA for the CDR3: TGTGCCAGCAGCCCCCAGGGGGTGGCGAGAACTGAAGCTTTCTTT. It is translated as CASSPQGVARTEAFF. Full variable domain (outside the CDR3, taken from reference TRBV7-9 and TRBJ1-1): DTGVSQNPRHKITKRGQNVTFRCDPISEHNRLYWYRQTLGQGPEFLTYFQNEAQLEKSRLLSDRFSAERPKGSFSTLEIQRTEQGDSAMYLCASSPQGVARTEAFFGQGTRLTVV.

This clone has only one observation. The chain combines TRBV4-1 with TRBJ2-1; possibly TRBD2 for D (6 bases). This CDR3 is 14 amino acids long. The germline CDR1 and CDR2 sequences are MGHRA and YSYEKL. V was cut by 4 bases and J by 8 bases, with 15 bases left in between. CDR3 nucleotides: TGCGCCAGCAGCCGAGCCGGGGGTGTGGATGAGCAGTTCTTC. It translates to CASSRAGGVDEQFF.

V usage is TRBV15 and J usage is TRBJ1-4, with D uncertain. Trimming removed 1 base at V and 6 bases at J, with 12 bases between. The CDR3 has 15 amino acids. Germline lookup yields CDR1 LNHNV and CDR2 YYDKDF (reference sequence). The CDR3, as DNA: TGTGCCACCAGCAGAGCCGGTGCCGTCGATGAAAAACTGTTTTTT. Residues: CATSRAGAVDEKLFF.

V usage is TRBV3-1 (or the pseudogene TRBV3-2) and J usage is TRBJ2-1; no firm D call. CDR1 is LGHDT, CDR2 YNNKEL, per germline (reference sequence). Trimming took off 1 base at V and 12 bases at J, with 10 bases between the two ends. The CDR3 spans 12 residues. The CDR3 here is CASSQVQRRQFF. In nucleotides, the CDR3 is TGTGCCAGCAGCCAAGTCCAGAGGAGGCAGTTCTTC.

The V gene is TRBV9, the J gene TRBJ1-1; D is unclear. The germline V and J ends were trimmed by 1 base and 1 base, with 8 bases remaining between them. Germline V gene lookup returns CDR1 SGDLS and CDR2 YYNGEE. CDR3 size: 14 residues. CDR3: CASSVISGNTEAFF. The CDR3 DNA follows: TGTGCCAGCAGCGTAATTTCCGGGAACACTGAAGCTTTCTTT. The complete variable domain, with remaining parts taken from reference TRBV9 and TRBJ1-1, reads DSGVTQTPKHLITATGQRVTLRCSPRSGDLSVYWYQQSLDQGLQFLIQYYNGEERAKGNILERFSAQQFPDLHSELNLSSLELGDSALYFCASSVISGNTEAFFGQGTRLTVV.

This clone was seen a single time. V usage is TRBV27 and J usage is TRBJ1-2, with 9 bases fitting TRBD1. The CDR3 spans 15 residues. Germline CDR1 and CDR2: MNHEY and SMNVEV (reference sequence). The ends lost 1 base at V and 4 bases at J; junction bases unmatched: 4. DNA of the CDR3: TGTGCCAGCAGTTTATTTGGGACAGGGCCCTATGGCTACACCTTC. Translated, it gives CASSLFGTGPYGYTF.